The following is a T cell receptor beta chain sequence with its context. This receptor's antigen is unknown. No base quality values were provided; no much bigger clone lies one nucleotide off. Using the deep immunoSEQ assay, TCR CDR3 regions were amplified from genomic DNA by multiplex PCR. For each cell subset, the extracted genomic DNA was distributed evenly across all wells of several immunoSEQ 96-well plates, and each plate served as one replicate. For sorted subsets, 150 to 200 ng genomic DNA, equal to tens of thousands of T cell genomes, was loaded into each replicate PCR. Purified libraries were measured with a Qubit 3.0 fluorometer, size-checked on a Bioanalyzer 2100, and measured again with the KAPA Library Quantification kit. Every immunoSEQ 96-well plate was sequenced on a dedicated single-read 150-cycle Illumina NextSeq 550 flow cell. The published analysis was carried out like this. Because only junctional sequences without quality scores were contained in the immunoSEQ output, filtering matching that applied to full-length reads could not be performed. Sequences were annotated with PyIR, a Python wrapper for IgBLAST v1.9, and V/J genes and CDR3 were assigned using IMGT germline references. Reads with weak V/J assignments (E-value above 1e-6), missing CDR3, stop codons, out-of-frame junctions, or ambiguous translated residues were removed. V3J clonotypes were defined as sequences sharing the same inferred V gene, J gene, and CDR3 amino acid sequence. To compute the percentage overlap between repertoires, the number of shared unique clonotypes was divided by the size of the smaller repertoire. Repertoire richness was assessed with RTK rarefaction, the Chao1 estimator, and Recon v2.1 estimates of unobserved clonotypes. Generation probabilities were computed with OLGA for all TCRbeta clonotypes obtained by the gDNA method from a handful of donors. TCRdb took this table from immuneACCESS and kept in-frame rearrangements with V and J called. Such tables lack part of the clones; where checked against another copy, unresolved V genes explain under half of the gap, and the rest is unexplained. The V and J calls and the clone size are those of that table, but D and trimming were determined from the DNA. The sample table shows a few million clones, and more than 80% are seen once. About 0.13% of the sample goes to the ten largest clones.

This entry comes from a study of shared clonotypes between healthy human individuals (dated by TCRdb to the early 2020s). Regarding the study in general: A couple of women and a few men aged 18 to 49 years were included in the cohort. Each donor's leukapheresis produced roughly between roughly 0.94 and 9.5 billion PBMCs. Libraries were prepared and TCR repertoires were sequenced by different laboratories using diverse techniques, in order to increase sequencing depth and limit assay-specific biases. For each donor, three plates each were used for CD4 naive and CD4 memory, two plates were used for CD8 naive, and one plate was used for CD8 memory. To estimate repertoire size and how much clonotype sharing occurs between individuals, the study deeply sequenced the blood TCR repertoires of about five healthy adults. Here is what the overall study found, with its caveats: Because the study included a small number of donors, the genetic and exposure-history diversity represented was limited. Based on pairwise subsampling, the degree of clonotype sharing among donors was expected to be affected by sequencing depth. Compared with non-shared clonotypes, the clonotypes found in all four sorted-subset donors had higher generation probabilities. Rarefaction of sorted-subset datasets indicated incomplete sequencing despite the large sequencing depth. Estimated clonotype richness was generally larger for naive than for memory subsets. Only blood was sampled, and tissue TCR repertoires likely differ from those in blood. Sharing across several donors was observed for approximately 5% of naive CD4, 3.5% of naive CD8, about 2.3% of memory CD4, and about 0.39% of memory CD8 clonotypes.

Donors were healthy HIV-negative adults with no recently reported acute infections or vaccinations. All donors were Caucasian adults living in Nashville, Tennessee, USA. CD4+ T cells were enriched through magnetic negative selection, after which naive cells were positively selected on CD45RA and the remaining negative fraction served as the memory subset. Blood was obtained by leukapheresis, after which PBMCs were separated by Ficoll-Histopaque density gradient centrifugation and cryopreserved in liquid nitrogen vapor phase. Analytical flow cytometry was used to check the purity and quantity of each magnetically sorted T cell population. Genomic DNA was isolated from each sorted fraction and quantified by UV absorbance on a Nanodrop 2000c. The CDR1 and CDR2 encoded by the germline V gene are KGHSH and LQKENI. The CDR3 spans 16 residues, from the cysteine through the phenylalanine. The sequence is cut down to CDR3 DNA, 48 bases in frame from base 1.

Material for sequencing was naive CD4+ T cells sorted from blood. The cell subset or site label for this specimen denotes: CD45RA+ positively selected. The sequence links TRBV18 to TRBJ2-5; TRBD2 agrees with 12 junctional bases. TRBJ2-7 explains the end of the DNA better; the J call may be wrong. This clonotype was obtained from a young man in good health. DNA sequence: TGTGCCAGCTCAACCACTAGCGGGGGGACCTCCTACGAGCAGTACTTC. Its protein is CASSTTSGGTSYEQYF.